These 11 T cell receptor beta chains share one sample of origin, sequenced in a study of T cell changes during pregnancy in multiple sclerosis. Using immunoSEQ multiplex PCR, the repertoire was profiled, and TCRdb retains in-frame clones only, with some absent. This sample has under 85,000 clones, with roughly 94% found just once. This material consisted of peripheral blood, taken in the third trimester of pregnancy. These receptors were obtained from a female donor with multiple sclerosis, enrolled in a pregnancy study.

As DNA, the CDR3 is TGTGCCAGCAGTTTACAGGGATTGGGGAATCAGCCCCAGCATTTT. The encoded protein is CASSLQGLGNQPQHF. The chain combines TRBV27 with TRBJ1-5; a weak D match, TRBD1 (5 bases). The V end lost 2 bases, the J end lost 4 bases, and 12 bases lay between the germline ends. The germline V gene encodes CDR1 MNHEY and CDR2 SMNVEV (reference sequence). This CDR3 is 15 amino acids long.

This chain uses TRBV14 with TRBJ1-4, with D perhaps TRBD1 (5 bases). Germline-derived CDR1 and CDR2 are SGHDN and FVKESK. V dropped 2 bases and J dropped 5 bases, with 12 bases sitting between them. This CDR3 comprises 15 residues. In DNA, the CDR3 is TGTGCCAGCAGCCAAAGGAGGGGCTCGAATGAAAAACTGTTTTTT. Protein: CASSQRRGSNEKLFF.

The J gene is TRBJ1-2, the V gene TRBV6-1, with TRBD1 as a possible D gene (5 bases). V was trimmed by 1 base and J by 4 bases, leaving 7 bases between them. CDR3 size: 13 residues. Germline values: CDR1 MNHNS, CDR2 SASEGT. The CDR3: CASSEVTVYGYTF. CDR3 nucleotide sequence: TGTGCCAGCAGTGAAGTGACAGTCTATGGCTACACCTTC.

The chain has TRBV4-3 and TRBJ2-5; 8 positions match TRBD2. The junction had 6 bases not matched to a gene; V was cut back by 5 bases and J by 4 bases. The CDR3 runs 14 residues. In germline, CDR1 is LGHNA, CDR2 YSLEER. The CDR3 DNA reads as TGCGCCAGCAGCGCCTCGGGGGGGGGAGAGACCCAGTACTTC. Its translation: CASSASGGGETQYF.

The genes are TRBV7-2 and TRBJ1-2, with 8 positions matching TRBD1. The V gene end was trimmed by 4 bases and the J gene end by 9 bases; junction bases not matched to a gene: 13. The germline gives CDR1 SGHTA, CDR2 FQGNSA. The CDR3 consists of 15 residues. As DNA, the CDR3 is TGTGCCAGCAGCTCATTGTTGGGACAGGCAGGAAGCTACACCTTC. Encoded protein: CASSSLLGQAGSYTF. Together with reference TRBV7-2 and TRBJ1-2, the CDR3 gives the full variable domain: GAGVSQSPSNKVTEKGKDVELRCDPISGHTALYWYRQSLGQGLEFLIYFQGNSAPDKSGLPSDRFSAERTGGSVSTLTIQRTQQEDSAVYLCASSSLLGQAGSYTFGSGTRLTVV.

The chain joins TRBV28 to TRBJ1-2; the match to TRBD1 covers 7 bases. The CDR3 length is 13 residues. Germline values: CDR1 MDHEN, CDR2 SYDVKM. Unmatched junction bases numbered 6, after V lost 5 bases and J lost 6 bases. CDR3 loop: CASSLRDRNGYTF. In DNA, the CDR3 is TGTGCCAGCAGTCTCCGGGACAGAAATGGCTACACCTTC.

A note on this clone: The same CDR3 can be traced to other DNA sequences in this sample. The chain is built from TRBV6-6 and TRBJ1-5, with D possibly TRBD1 on 6 matching bases. V was clipped by 6 bases and J by 6 bases, with 12 bases between them. The germline CDR1 and CDR2 sequences are MNHNY and SVGAGI (reference sequence). CDR3 size: 13 residues. CDR3 protein: CASSPQGTQPQHF. The CDR3 DNA is TGTGCCAGCAGCCCACAGGGAACTCAGCCCCAGCATTTT.

V is TRBV9 and J is TRBJ1-1; D might be TRBD1 (6 bases). Germline CDR1 reads SGDLS; CDR2 reads YYNGEE. This CDR3 contains 15 residues. The ends were cut back, 4 bases at V and 0 bases at J, with 13 bases in the middle. In DNA, the CDR3 is TGTGCCAGCAGCCCGACCGGGACATTGAACACTGAAGCTTTCTTT. This translates into CASSPTGTLNTEAFF.

This chain uses TRBV11-2 with TRBJ2-1; D unresolved. The CDR3 runs to 14 residues. V shed 5 bases and J shed 0 bases, with 8 bases lying between them. CDR1 and CDR2 (germline): SGHAT, FQNNGV. CDR3 nucleotides: TGTGCCAGCAGCCGAGGCAGCTCCTACAATGAGCAGTTCTTC. Amino acids: CASSRGSSYNEQFF. Complete variable domain (other parts from reference TRBV11-2 and TRBJ2-1): EAGVAQSPRYKIIEKRQSVAFWCNPISGHATLYWYQQILGQGPKLLIQFQNNGVVDDSQLPKDRFSAERLKGVDSTLKIQPAKLEDSAVYLCASSRGSSYNEQFFGPGTRLTVL.

This chain connects TRBV18 to TRBJ1-2, with 7 nucleotides matching TRBD1. V was pared by 6 bases and J by 8 bases, with 6 bases of the junction left unmatched. This CDR3 contains 12 residues. Germline V gives CDR1 KGHSH, CDR2 LQKENI. The chain's CDR3 is CASSQRQGGYTF. CDR3 coding DNA: TGTGCCAGCTCCCAGAGACAGGGCGGCTACACCTTC.

The V call is TRBV18, the J call TRBJ1-4, with D unclear. The CDR3 loop spans 13 amino acids. Deletions cut 3 bases from V and 5 bases from J, with 7 bases between. Germline CDR1 is KGHSH and CDR2 is LQKENI. CDR3 bases: TGTGCCAGCTCACCGGCGGGCAATGAAAAACTGTTTTTT. This encodes CASSPAGNEKLFF.